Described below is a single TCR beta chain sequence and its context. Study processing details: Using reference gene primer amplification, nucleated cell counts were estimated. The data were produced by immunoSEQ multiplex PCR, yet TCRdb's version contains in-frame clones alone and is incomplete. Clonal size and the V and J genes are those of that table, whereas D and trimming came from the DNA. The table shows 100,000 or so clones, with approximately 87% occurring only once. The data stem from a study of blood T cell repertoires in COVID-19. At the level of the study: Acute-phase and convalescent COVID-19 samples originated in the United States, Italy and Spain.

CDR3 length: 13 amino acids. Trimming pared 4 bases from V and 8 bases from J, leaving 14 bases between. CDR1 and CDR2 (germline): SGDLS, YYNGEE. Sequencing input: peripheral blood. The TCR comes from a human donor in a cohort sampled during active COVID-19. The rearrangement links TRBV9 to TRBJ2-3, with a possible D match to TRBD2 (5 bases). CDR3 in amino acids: CASSSGVMGTQYF. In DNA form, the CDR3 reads TGTGCCAGCAGCTCCGGGGTCATGGGTACGCAGTATTTT.